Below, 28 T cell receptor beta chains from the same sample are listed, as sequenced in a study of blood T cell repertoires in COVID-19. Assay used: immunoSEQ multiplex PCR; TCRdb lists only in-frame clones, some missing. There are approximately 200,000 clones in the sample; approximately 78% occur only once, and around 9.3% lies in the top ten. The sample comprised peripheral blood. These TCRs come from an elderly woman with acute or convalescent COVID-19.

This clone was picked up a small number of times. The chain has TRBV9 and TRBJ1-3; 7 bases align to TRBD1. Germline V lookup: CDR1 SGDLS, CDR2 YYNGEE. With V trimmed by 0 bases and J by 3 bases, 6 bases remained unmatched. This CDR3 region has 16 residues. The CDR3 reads CASSVGQGVIGNTIYF. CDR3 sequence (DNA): TGTGCCAGCAGCGTAGGACAGGGAGTAATTGGAAACACCATATATTTT.

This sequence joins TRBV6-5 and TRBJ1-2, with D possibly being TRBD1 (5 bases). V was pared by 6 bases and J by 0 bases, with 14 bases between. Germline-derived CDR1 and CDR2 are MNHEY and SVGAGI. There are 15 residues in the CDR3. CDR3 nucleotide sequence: TGTGCCAGCAGGCCAGGGCCGGAAACTAACTATGGCTACACCTTC. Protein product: CASRPGPETNYGYTF.

The CDR3 protein is CASSPYQGGSSPLHF. The DNA for the CDR3 is TGTGCCAGCTCACCATACCAGGGTGGTAGTTCACCCCTCCACTTT. The V gene is TRBV18, the J gene TRBJ1-6; perhaps TRBD1 as D (5 bases). V was trimmed by 2 bases and J by 9 bases, leaving 14 bases between them. Per germline, CDR1 KGHSH and CDR2 LQKENI. The CDR3 runs to 15 residues.

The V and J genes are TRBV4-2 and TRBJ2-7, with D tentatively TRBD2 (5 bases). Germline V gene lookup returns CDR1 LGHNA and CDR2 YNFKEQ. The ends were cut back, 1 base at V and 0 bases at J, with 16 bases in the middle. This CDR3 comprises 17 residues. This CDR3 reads CASSQVSGLQSSYEQYF. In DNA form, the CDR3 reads TGTGCCAGCAGCCAAGTATCCGGACTCCAAAGCTCCTACGAGCAGTACTTC.

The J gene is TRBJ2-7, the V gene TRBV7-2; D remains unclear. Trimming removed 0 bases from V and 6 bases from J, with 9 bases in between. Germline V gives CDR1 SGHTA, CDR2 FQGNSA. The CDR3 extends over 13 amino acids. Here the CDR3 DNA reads TGTGCCAGCAGCTTAGCGTTTACTACCGAGCAGTACTTC. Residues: CASSLAFTTEQYF.

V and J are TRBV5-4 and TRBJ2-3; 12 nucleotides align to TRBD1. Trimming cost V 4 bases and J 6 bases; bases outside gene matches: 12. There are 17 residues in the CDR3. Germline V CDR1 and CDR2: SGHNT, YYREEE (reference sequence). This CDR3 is CASSAGSGTGGADTQYF. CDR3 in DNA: TGTGCCAGCAGCGCCGGCTCCGGGACAGGGGGCGCCGATACGCAGTATTTT.

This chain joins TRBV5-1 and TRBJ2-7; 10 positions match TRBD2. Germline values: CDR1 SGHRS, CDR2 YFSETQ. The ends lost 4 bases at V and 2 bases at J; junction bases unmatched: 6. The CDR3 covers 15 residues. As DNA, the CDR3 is TGCGCCAGCAGCCCATTAGCGGGGGGAGCCTACGAGCAGTACTTC. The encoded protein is CASSPLAGGAYEQYF.

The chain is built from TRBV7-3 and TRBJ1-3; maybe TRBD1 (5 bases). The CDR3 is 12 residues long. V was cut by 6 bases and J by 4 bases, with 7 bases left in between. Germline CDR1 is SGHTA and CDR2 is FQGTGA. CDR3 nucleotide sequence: TGTGCCAGCAGGGGGCTAGGAAACACCATATATTTT. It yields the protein CASRGLGNTIYF.

Here the CDR3 reads CASSAGGTGFDYGYTF. DNA of the CDR3: TGTGCCAGCAGCGCCGGGGGGACAGGTTTTGACTATGGCTACACCTTC. The rearrangement links TRBV9 to TRBJ1-2; 8 bases align to TRBD1. Germline CDR1 is SGDLS and CDR2 is YYNGEE. This CDR3 spans 16 amino acids. Trimming removed 3 bases from V and 3 bases from J; junction bases left unmatched: 10. Looking up the rest from reference TRBV9 and TRBJ1-2 gives the full variable domain: DSGVTQTPKHLITATGQRVTLRCSPRSGDLSVYWYQQSLDQGLQFLIQYYNGEERAKGNILERFSAQQFPDLHSELNLSSLELGDSALYFCASSAGGTGFDYGYTFGSGTRLTVV.

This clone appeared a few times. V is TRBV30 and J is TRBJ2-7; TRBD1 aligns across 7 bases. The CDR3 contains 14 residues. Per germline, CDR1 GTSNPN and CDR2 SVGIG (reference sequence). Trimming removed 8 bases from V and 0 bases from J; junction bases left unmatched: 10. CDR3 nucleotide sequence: TGTGCCGGGACCCCGGGGACAGTCTCCTACGAGCAGTACTTC. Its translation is CAGTPGTVSYEQYF.

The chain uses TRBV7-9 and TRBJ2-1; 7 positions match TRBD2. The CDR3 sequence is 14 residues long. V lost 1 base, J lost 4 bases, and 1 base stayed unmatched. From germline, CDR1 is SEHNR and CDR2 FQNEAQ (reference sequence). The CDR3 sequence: CASSLDGGYNEQFF. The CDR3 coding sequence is TGTGCCAGCAGCTTAGACGGGGGGTACAATGAGCAGTTCTTC.

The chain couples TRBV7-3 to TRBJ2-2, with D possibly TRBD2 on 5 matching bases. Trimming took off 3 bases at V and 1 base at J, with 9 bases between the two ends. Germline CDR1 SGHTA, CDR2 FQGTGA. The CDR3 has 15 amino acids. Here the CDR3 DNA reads TGTGCCAGCAGCTTCGCGGGTCTGAACACCGGGGAGCTGTTTTTT. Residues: CASSFAGLNTGELFF.

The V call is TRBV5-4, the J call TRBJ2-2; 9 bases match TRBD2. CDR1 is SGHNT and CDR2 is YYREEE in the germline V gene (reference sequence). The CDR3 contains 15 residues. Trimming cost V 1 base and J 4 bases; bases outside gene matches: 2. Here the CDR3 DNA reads TGTGCCAGCAGCTTGAGAGCGGGGGGCACCGGGGAGCTGTTTTTT. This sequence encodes CASSLRAGGTGELFF.

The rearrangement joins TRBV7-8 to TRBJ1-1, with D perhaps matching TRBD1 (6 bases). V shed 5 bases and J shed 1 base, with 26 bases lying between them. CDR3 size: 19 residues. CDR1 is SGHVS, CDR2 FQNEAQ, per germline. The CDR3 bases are TGTGCCAGCAGCCTAGGAATCAGGGGCCGTACCAGTAGGAACACTGAAGCTTTCTTT. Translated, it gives CASSLGIRGRTSRNTEAFF.

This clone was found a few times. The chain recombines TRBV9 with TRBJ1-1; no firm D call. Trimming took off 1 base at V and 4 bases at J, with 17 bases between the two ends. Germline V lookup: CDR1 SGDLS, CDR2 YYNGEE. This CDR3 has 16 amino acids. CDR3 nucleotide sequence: TGTGCCAGCAGCGTATACGGTGCAGGTGAGATCACTGAAGCTTTCTTT. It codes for CASSVYGAGEITEAFF.

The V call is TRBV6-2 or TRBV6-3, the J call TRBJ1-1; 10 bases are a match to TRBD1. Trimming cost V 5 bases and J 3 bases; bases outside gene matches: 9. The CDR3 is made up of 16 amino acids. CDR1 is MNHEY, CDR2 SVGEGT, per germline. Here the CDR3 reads CASSRPRTGGYTEAFF. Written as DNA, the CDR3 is TGTGCCAGCAGTAGGCCCCGGACAGGGGGGTACACTGAAGCTTTCTTT.

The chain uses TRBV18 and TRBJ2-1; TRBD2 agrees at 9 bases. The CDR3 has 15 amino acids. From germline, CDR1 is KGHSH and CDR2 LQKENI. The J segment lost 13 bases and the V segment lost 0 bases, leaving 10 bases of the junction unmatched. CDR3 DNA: TGTGCCAGCTCACCACCCAACGAGGCGGGGGGGCCCCAGTTCTTC. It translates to CASSPPNEAGGPQFF.

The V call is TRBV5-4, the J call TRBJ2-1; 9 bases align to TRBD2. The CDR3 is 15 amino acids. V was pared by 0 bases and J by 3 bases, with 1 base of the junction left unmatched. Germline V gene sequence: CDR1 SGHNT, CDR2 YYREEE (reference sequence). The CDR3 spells CASSLGLAVYNEQFF. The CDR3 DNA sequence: TGTGCCAGCAGCTTGGGACTAGCGGTCTACAATGAGCAGTTCTTC.

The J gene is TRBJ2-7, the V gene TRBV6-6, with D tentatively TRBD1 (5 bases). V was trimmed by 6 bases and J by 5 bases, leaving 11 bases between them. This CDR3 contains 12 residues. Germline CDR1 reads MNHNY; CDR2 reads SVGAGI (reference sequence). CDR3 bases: TGTGCCAGCAGGATGGGGCAGAACGAGCAGTACTTC. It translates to CASRMGQNEQYF.

CDR3 DNA: TGTGCCAGCAGTTCAGGGGGCACTAATGAAAAACTGTTTTTT. Amino acid sequence: CASSSGGTNEKLFF. This sequence joins TRBV7-8 and TRBJ1-4; 8 nucleotides agree with TRBD1. Germline V CDR1 and CDR2: SGHVS, FQNEAQ. The CDR3 length is 14 residues. Trimming took 6 bases from V and 2 from J; bases not matched to a gene: 2.

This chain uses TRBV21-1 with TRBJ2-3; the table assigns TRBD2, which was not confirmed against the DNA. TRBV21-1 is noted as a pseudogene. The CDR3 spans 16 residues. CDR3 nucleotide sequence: TGTGCCAGCAGCAAAGGTCTAGCGCCCTACACAGATACGCAGTATTTT. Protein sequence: CASSKGLAPYTDTQYF.

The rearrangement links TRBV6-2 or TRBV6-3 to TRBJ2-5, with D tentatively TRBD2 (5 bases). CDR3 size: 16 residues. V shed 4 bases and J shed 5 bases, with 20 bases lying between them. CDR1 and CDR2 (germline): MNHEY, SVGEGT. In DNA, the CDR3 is TGTGCCAGCAGTTTGCTCTTGACTACCCCTGCGGAGACCCAGTACTTC. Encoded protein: CASSLLLTTPAETQYF.

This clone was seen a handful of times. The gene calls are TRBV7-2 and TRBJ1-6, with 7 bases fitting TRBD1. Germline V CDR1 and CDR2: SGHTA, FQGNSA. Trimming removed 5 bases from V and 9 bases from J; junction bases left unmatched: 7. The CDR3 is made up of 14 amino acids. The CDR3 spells CASSQGTVPSPLHF. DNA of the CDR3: TGTGCCAGCAGCCAGGGGACAGTGCCTTCACCCCTCCACTTT.

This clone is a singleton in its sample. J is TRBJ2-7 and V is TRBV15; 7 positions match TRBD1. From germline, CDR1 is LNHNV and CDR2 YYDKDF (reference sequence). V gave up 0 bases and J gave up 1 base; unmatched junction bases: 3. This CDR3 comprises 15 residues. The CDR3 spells CATSRETGVSYEQYF. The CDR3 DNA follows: TGTGCCACCAGCAGAGAAACAGGGGTGTCCTACGAGCAGTACTTC.

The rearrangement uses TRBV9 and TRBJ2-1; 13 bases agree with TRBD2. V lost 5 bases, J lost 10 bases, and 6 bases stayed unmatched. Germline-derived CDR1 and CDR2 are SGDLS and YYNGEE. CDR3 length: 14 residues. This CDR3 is CASSFGTSGTEQFF. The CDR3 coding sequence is TGTGCCAGCAGTTTTGGGACTAGCGGGACAGAGCAGTTCTTC.

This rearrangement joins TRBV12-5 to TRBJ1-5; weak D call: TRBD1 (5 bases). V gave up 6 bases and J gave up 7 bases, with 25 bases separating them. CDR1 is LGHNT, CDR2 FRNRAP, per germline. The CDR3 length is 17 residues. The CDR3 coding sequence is TGTGCTAGTGGCCCGCGGGGTGGCGGGGCGATGGGACAGCCCCAGCATTTT. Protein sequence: CASGPRGGGAMGQPQHF.

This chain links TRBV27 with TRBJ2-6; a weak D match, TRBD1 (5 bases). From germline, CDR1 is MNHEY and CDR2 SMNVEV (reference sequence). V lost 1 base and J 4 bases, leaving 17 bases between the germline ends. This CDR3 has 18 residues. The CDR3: CASSLFPPAGSGANVLTF. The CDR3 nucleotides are TGTGCCAGCAGTTTATTTCCGCCGGCAGGGTCCGGGGCCAACGTCCTGACTTTC.

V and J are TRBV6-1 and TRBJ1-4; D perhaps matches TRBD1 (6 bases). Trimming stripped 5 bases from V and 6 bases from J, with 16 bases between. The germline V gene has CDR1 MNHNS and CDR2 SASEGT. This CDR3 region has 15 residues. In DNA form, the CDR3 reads TGTGCCAGCAGTCTTAAAGGGGGGGGAGATGAAAAACTGTTTTTT. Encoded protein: CASSLKGGGDEKLFF.